The rows below give T cell receptor beta chains drawn from one sample of a study of post-analysis software for immune sequencing data. A single record per CDR3 protein comes from TCRdb applying MiXCR to the PCR reads. The table lists roughly 700,000 distinct CDR3 sequences, 25% to 30% of them singletons. Input material: blood. Receptors were obtained from a girl under 18 with multiple sclerosis. The CDR3 runs from the conserved cysteine through the conserved F or W. The D gene is left open where the match is weak. Clone size, where shown, is once, few, many, or a class for clones that have expanded.

clone size: .
J gene: TRBJ1-4
D gene: .
V gene: TRBV15
CDR3 DNA: TGTGCCACCAGCAGAGATTCACGAGAAACGGCCGCGAAACTGTTTTTT
CDR3 protein: CATSRDSRETAAKLFF

clone size: .
J gene: TRBJ1-2
D gene: .
V gene: TRBV7-9
CDR3 DNA: TGTGCCAGCAGCTTAGTCTGGGGCGGCGCTACGAGCTATCTATGCGGAGGCTACACCTTC
CDR3 protein: CASSLVWGGATSYLCGGYTF

clone size: .
J gene: TRBJ2-5
D gene: TRBD1
V gene: TRBV7-2
CDR3 DNA: TGTGCCAGCAGCCCCAGGACAGGGGGGCCAGAGACCCAGTACTTC
CDR3 protein: CASSPRTGGPETQYF

clone size: .
J gene: TRBJ2-2
D gene: TRBD2
V gene: TRBV7-2
CDR3 DNA: TGTGCCAGCAGCCCGCGGGGGGGCGGGTGGCCGAACACCGGGGAGCTGTTTTTT
CDR3 protein: CASSPRGGGWPNTGELFF

clone size: .
J gene: TRBJ2-1
D gene: .
V gene: TRBV3-1
CDR3 DNA: TGTGCCAGCAGCCCGAGAGGGCTAGCGAGTTATGAGCAGTTCTTC
CDR3 protein: CASSPRGLASYEQFF

clone size: few
J gene: TRBJ2-7
D gene: .
V gene: TRBV7-9
CDR3 DNA: TGTGCCAGCAGCTTACTGCCGACGACCTACGAGCAGTACTTC
CDR3 protein: CASSLLPTTYEQYF

clone size: .
J gene: TRBJ1-5
D gene: .
V gene: TRBV6-2/TRBV6-3
CDR3 DNA: TGTGCCAGTACGGACGGAGACAATCAGCCCCAGCATTTT
CDR3 protein: CASTDGDNQPQHF

clone size: .
J gene: TRBJ2-1
D gene: TRBD2
V gene: TRBV29-1
CDR3 DNA: TGCAGCGTTGAGGGGGGGCCCCTAGCGGGAGACTACAATGAGCAGTTCTTC
CDR3 protein: CSVEGGPLAGDYNEQFF

clone size: many
J gene: TRBJ2-1
D gene: .
V gene: TRBV5-1
CDR3 DNA: TGCGCCAGCAGCCCCCCGGGACAATACAATGAGCAGTTCTTC
CDR3 protein: CASSPPGQYNEQFF

clone size: few
J gene: TRBJ1-1
D gene: .
V gene: TRBV29-1
CDR3 DNA: TGCAGCGTTTTCGGTCGTGTGGGAGGCACTGAAGCTTTCTTT
CDR3 protein: CSVFGRVGGTEAFF

clone size: .
J gene: TRBJ1-2
D gene: .
V gene: TRBV3-1
CDR3 DNA: TGTGCCAGCAGCCAAGATGTCGCGGGGAACTATGGCTACACCTTC
CDR3 protein: CASSQDVAGNYGYTF

clone size: few
J gene: TRBJ2-7
D gene: TRBD2
V gene: TRBV20-1
CDR3 DNA: TGCAGTGCTTTGGGCGGGGGGTGGCAGGCGTACGAGCAGTACTTC
CDR3 protein: CSALGGGWQAYEQYF

clone size: many
J gene: TRBJ2-7
D gene: TRBD1
V gene: TRBV29-1
CDR3 DNA: TGCAGCGTTGACGCAGGGGGCTACGAGCAGTACTTC
CDR3 protein: CSVDAGGYEQYF

clone size: few
J gene: TRBJ2-2
D gene: TRBD2
V gene: TRBV6-1
CDR3 DNA: TGTGCCAGCAAAGCGGGAGTAGAGACCGGGGAGCTGTTTTTT
CDR3 protein: CASKAGVETGELFF

clone size: .
J gene: TRBJ2-5
D gene: .
V gene: TRBV7-2
CDR3 DNA: TGTGCCAGCAGCTCCCTGGACAGAGTTAACAATGAGCAGTACTTC
CDR3 protein: CASSSLDRVNNEQYF

clone size: .
J gene: TRBJ1-5
D gene: .
V gene: TRBV10-3
CDR3 DNA: TGTGCCATCAGGGCAGATAGCAATCAGCCCCAGCATTTT
CDR3 protein: CAIRADSNQPQHF

clone size: few
J gene: TRBJ1-2
D gene: .
V gene: TRBV29-1
CDR3 DNA: TGCAGCGTCCAGCTCGTTTCGGATGGCTACACCTTC
CDR3 protein: CSVQLVSDGYTF

clone size: few
J gene: TRBJ2-4
D gene: .
V gene: TRBV7-9
CDR3 DNA: TGTGCCAGCAGCACGACCCATAGCAGGGCGGAGAACATTCAGTACTTC
CDR3 protein: CASSTTHSRAENIQYF

clone size: .
J gene: TRBJ2-3
D gene: .
V gene: TRBV5-1
CDR3 DNA: TGCGCCAGCAGCTTGGGTTTAGACGTTAGCACAGATACGCAGTATTTT
CDR3 protein: CASSLGLDVSTDTQYF

clone size: .
J gene: TRBJ1-2
D gene: .
V gene: TRBV13
CDR3 DNA: TGTGCCAGCAGCTTACCTGGCAGCTTGTATGGCTACACCTTC
CDR3 protein: CASSLPGSLYGYTF

clone size: few
J gene: TRBJ1-3
D gene: .
V gene: TRBV7-2
CDR3 DNA: TGTGCCAGCAGCTTAGCCGGGTCTGGAAACACCATATATTTT
CDR3 protein: CASSLAGSGNTIYF

clone size: .
J gene: TRBJ2-1
D gene: TRBD2
V gene: TRBV6-2/TRBV6-3
CDR3 DNA: TGTGCCAGCACCCGGCGGCTAGCGGGGCAAGAGACCCAGTTCTTC
CDR3 protein: CASTRRLAGQETQFF

clone size: few
J gene: TRBJ1-2
D gene: .
V gene: TRBV20-1
CDR3 DNA: TGCAGTGCTAGAGATCTTCGGGGCGCGGGCTATGGCTACACCTTC
CDR3 protein: CSARDLRGAGYGYTF

clone size: .
J gene: TRBJ2-7
D gene: TRBD2
V gene: TRBV6-1
CDR3 DNA: TGTGCCAGCAGTGTTGTAGCGGGAGCACCCTACGAGCAGTACTTC
CDR3 protein: CASSVVAGAPYEQYF